The clone carrying this TCR beta chain has a single count. Methods used by the authors: Nucleated cell counts were estimated from reference gene primer amplification. Only in-frame clones appear in the TCRdb table, and some are missing; sequencing was by immunoSEQ multiplex PCR. The V and J calls and clone size are taken from that table; D and trimming were inferred from the DNA. The table lists 150,000 to 200,000 clones, approximately 79% of them singletons. This CDR3 is built from 15 residues. The germline CDR1 and CDR2 sequences are SGHTA and FQGNSA. Trimming at V came to 2 bases and at J to 6 bases, leaving 7 bases not matched to a gene. The sample is drawn from a study of blood T cell repertoires in COVID-19. Background on the study: Acute-phase and convalescent COVID-19 samples originated in the United States, Italy and Spain. In each case, the material was cDNA or gDNA derived from T cells, B-cell-depleted T cells, or PBMCs.

The specimen was peripheral blood. The chain combines TRBV7-2 with TRBJ2-7; the match to TRBD2 covers 10 bases. This TCR derives from a man between 60 and 70 years old with active or convalescent COVID-19. This chain's CDR3 is CASSLPSGRAPEQYF. CDR3 bases: TGTGCCAGCAGCTTACCCAGCGGGAGGGCCCCCGAGCAGTACTTC.